The 26 T cell receptor beta chains listed next were all sequenced from one sample in a study of cytomegalovirus exposure and HLA in healthy donors. PCR involved 60 Vbeta and 13 Jbeta primers. Sequencing used immunoSEQ multiplex PCR; TCRdb keeps in-frame clones, though not all of them. The sample has tens of thousands of clones; 79% are singletons. The specimen was PBMCs. These receptors were obtained from a woman aged 35 to 49 in good health and CMV-seropositive.

Note on this clone: The CDR3 ends on some other residue instead of the conserved phenylalanine or tryptophan, so this is likely a read error. This chain uses TRBV7-9 with TRBJ2-3; 8 nucleotides agree with TRBD1. After removal of 2 bases from V and 4 bases from J, the junction contained 8 bases not matched to a gene. The germline V gene encodes CDR1 SEHNR and CDR2 FQNEAQ (reference sequence). The CDR3 is 16 amino acids. CDR3 sequence reads: CASSLTGQGSADTQYV. As DNA, the CDR3 is TGTGCCAGCAGCTTAACCGGACAGGGTTCCGCAGATACGCAGTATGTT.

This clone was observed once. This sequence joins TRBV27 and TRBJ1-1, with D unresolved. Germline assignment: CDR1 MNHEY and CDR2 SMNVEV (reference sequence). CDR3 length equals 13 residues. V dropped 0 bases and J dropped 8 bases, with 10 bases sitting between them. The CDR3 here is CASSLSTAAEAFF. CDR3 sequence (DNA): TGTGCCAGCAGTTTATCCACAGCGGCCGAAGCTTTCTTT.

The chain has TRBV9 and TRBJ1-1; 7 bases line up with TRBD1. CDR3 length: 14 residues. Germline CDR1 and CDR2: SGDLS and YYNGEE. V lost 4 bases, J lost 1 base, and 4 bases stayed unmatched. CDR3 nucleotides: TGTGCCAGCAGCACCAGACAGGGGAACACTGAAGCTTTCTTT. This translates into CASSTRQGNTEAFF.

The chain has TRBV7-9 and TRBJ1-5; TRBD1 aligns across 10 bases. V shed 3 bases, J shed 3 bases, and the junction held 5 bases outside the gene matches. The CDR3 extends over 16 amino acids. CDR1 SEHNR and CDR2 FQNEAQ come from the germline V gene (reference sequence). The CDR3, as DNA: TGTGCCAGCAGCTTTGGGACAGGGGATTACAATCAGCCCCAGCATTTT. Encoded protein: CASSFGTGDYNQPQHF.

V usage is TRBV6-1 and J usage is TRBJ1-1; the D is unclear. CDR3 length equals 15 residues. CDR1 is MNHNS and CDR2 is SASEGT in the germline V gene. Trimming took off 7 bases at V and 6 bases at J, with 21 bases between the two ends. CDR3 nucleotide sequence: TGTGCCAGCAACCCCCGACGGGGATCTACTTCTGAAGCTTTCTTT. Translation gives CASNPRRGSTSEAFF.

This chain joins TRBV20-1 and TRBJ2-1; D uncertain. The CDR3 runs to 10 residues. Per germline, CDR1 DFQATT and CDR2 SNEGSKA (reference sequence). Trimming left V 6 bases short and J 12 bases short, with 12 bases between. CDR3 sequence: CSAYESVQFF. CDR3 nucleotides: TGCAGTGCCTACGAGAGCGTGCAGTTCTTC.

CDR3 sequence (DNA): TGCGCCAGCAGTCAAACAAGAAGGGACAGGGGACCTAGCACAGATACGCAGTATTTT. Amino acids: CASSQTRRDRGPSTDTQYF. This sequence joins TRBV23-1 and TRBJ2-3; 10 nucleotides line up with TRBD1. TRBV23-1 is treated as an ORF (open reading frame) with a function not yet certain. The J segment lost 0 bases and the V segment lost 2 bases, leaving 11 bases of the junction unmatched. The CDR3 is 19 amino acids.

The chain recombines TRBV29-1 with TRBJ1-1, with D hard to call. Trimming cost V 6 bases and J 7 bases, with 9 bases left between them. Germline V gene sequence: CDR1 SQVTM, CDR2 ANQGSEA. The CDR3 has 10 residues. CDR3 sequence (DNA): TGCAGCGTCACAGTGGGTGAAGCTTTCTTT. Protein: CSVTVGEAFF.

The chain has TRBV4-2 and TRBJ2-7; 14 bases line up with TRBD2. The CDR3 runs 17 residues. V lost 1 base to trimming and J lost 4 bases; unmatched junction nucleotides: 6. Germline V gene data show CDR1 as LGHNA and CDR2 as YNFKEQ. CDR3 protein: CASSQGLGTSGRYEQYF. CDR3 sequence (DNA): TGTGCCAGCAGCCAAGGCCTCGGGACTAGCGGGAGATACGAGCAGTACTTC.

This clone appeared once. This sequence joins TRBV14 and TRBJ1-4, with no clear D. Germline CDR1 SGHDN, CDR2 FVKESK. The CDR3 runs to 13 residues. V lost 3 bases to trimming and J lost 8 bases, with 10 bases between them. CDR3 coding DNA: TGTGCCAGCAGCCAGCAGCGGGAGGAAAAACTGTTTTTT. Its translation is CASSQQREEKLFF.

J is TRBJ2-2 and V is TRBV7-3; D unresolved. Trimming left V 5 bases short and J 2 bases short, with 3 bases between. The germline gives CDR1 SGHTA, CDR2 FQGTGA. The length of the CDR3 is 12 residues. The CDR3 DNA reads TGTGCCAGCAGCCTTAACACCGGGGAGCTGTTTTTT. Translation: CASSLNTGELFF.

The rearrangement uses TRBV2 and TRBJ2-5; perhaps TRBD2 as D (5 bases). The V and J ends lost 3 bases and 4 bases respectively, with 15 bases between them. The CDR3 has 15 amino acids. Germline V gene sequence: CDR1 SNHLY, CDR2 FYNNEI. The CDR3 DNA sequence: TGTGCCAGCAGTGATCAGAGCCTGGCGGGAGAGACCCAGTACTTC. Protein: CASSDQSLAGETQYF.

This rearrangement joins TRBV19 to TRBJ1-1; D not resolved. Per germline, CDR1 LNHDA and CDR2 SQIVND (reference sequence). There are 12 residues in the CDR3. V lost 5 bases and J lost 0, with 4 bases in between. The CDR3 protein is CASSLLNTEAFF. For the CDR3, the DNA is TGTGCCAGTAGTCTTCTGAACACTGAAGCTTTCTTT.

The V gene is TRBV6-1, the J gene TRBJ2-7, with 7 bases that match TRBD1. The CDR3 spans 16 residues. From germline, CDR1 is MNHNS and CDR2 SASEGT. Trimming removed 0 bases from V and 1 base from J; junction bases left unmatched: 6. This chain's CDR3 is CASSEAGQRGSYEQYF. CDR3 nucleotides: TGTGCCAGCAGTGAAGCGGGACAGAGGGGATCCTACGAGCAGTACTTC.

This clone was observed once. This sequence joins TRBV27 and TRBJ1-3; D is ambiguous. The length of the CDR3 is 15 residues. The V gene's germline CDR1 is MNHEY and CDR2 SMNVEV (reference sequence). V lost 4 bases and J lost 3, with 13 bases in between. The CDR3 nucleotides are TGTGCCAGCAGTTCAGCGGGAGTCCTTGGAAACACCATATATTTT. Its translation is CASSSAGVLGNTIYF.

The rearrangement joins TRBV2 to TRBJ2-2, with 8 bases identical to TRBD1. After removal of 7 bases from V and 5 bases from J, the junction contained 9 bases not matched to a gene. The CDR3 has 15 residues. Germline V gene data show CDR1 as SNHLY and CDR2 as FYNNEI. The CDR3 nucleotides read TGTGCCAGCAAGACAGGGGAGGTTAGAACCGGGGAGCTGTTTTTT. As protein: CASKTGEVRTGELFF.

This chain joins TRBV10-3 and TRBJ1-2, with 8 positions matching TRBD1. CDR1 ENHRY and CDR2 SYGVKD come from the germline V gene. CDR3 length: 17 amino acids. The V gene end was trimmed by 4 bases and the J gene end by 4 bases; junction bases not matched to a gene: 14. The CDR3 DNA reads as TGTGCCATCAGTGGCCGGACAGGGCCGGAACGACCCTATGGCTACACCTTC. Its translation: CAISGRTGPERPYGYTF.

The rearrangement joins TRBV5-5 to TRBJ1-1, with D tentatively TRBD1 (5 bases). CDR3 length: 13 residues. Trimming removed 4 bases from V and 1 base from J, with 8 bases in between. Germline V gene lookup returns CDR1 SGHKS and CDR2 YYEKEE (reference sequence). CDR3 bases: TGTGCCAGCAGCCCCGGACAGAACACTGAAGCTTTCTTT. Protein product: CASSPGQNTEAFF.

The chain employs TRBV7-8 and TRBJ2-1; a weak D match, TRBD2 (5 bases). Germline V CDR1 and CDR2: SGHVS, FQNEAQ. Trimming pared 1 base from V and 11 bases from J, leaving 9 bases between. This CDR3 is built from 12 residues. Here the CDR3 DNA reads TGTGCCAGCAGCTTAGTTGCGGGTCAGCAGTTCTTC. Residues: CASSLVAGQQFF.

On this clone: Different DNA sequences within this sample yield the same CDR3. The chain uses TRBV7-2 and TRBJ2-5; TRBD1 aligns across 7 bases. V was clipped by 6 bases and J by 3 bases; unmatched bases: 4. The CDR3 extends over 13 amino acids. In germline, CDR1 is SGHTA, CDR2 FQGNSA. CDR3 nucleotides: TGTGCCAGCAGTCGCGACAGGGAAGAGACCCAGTACTTC. It specifies CASSRDREETQYF.

The chain combines TRBV7-9 with TRBJ2-3, with 14 bases matching TRBD2. CDR1 and CDR2 from the germline V gene are SEHNR and FQNEAQ (reference sequence). This CDR3 comprises 16 residues. V trimming: 5 bases; J trimming: 8 bases; junction bases outside the gene matches: 9. The CDR3: CASSQQAGTSGGTQYF. The CDR3 DNA sequence: TGTGCCAGCAGCCAACAGGCCGGGACTAGCGGGGGTACGCAGTATTTT.

This clone has only a few counts. This chain links TRBV27 with TRBJ1-1; possibly TRBD1 for D (5 bases). The germline CDR1 and CDR2 sequences are MNHEY and SMNVEV (reference sequence). The V end lost 2 bases, the J end lost 5 bases, and 9 bases lay between the germline ends. The CDR3 spans 13 residues. The CDR3 sequence: CASSLVAGTEAFF. The CDR3 region has the DNA TGTGCCAGCAGTTTAGTTGCAGGGACTGAAGCTTTCTTT.

This chain's CDR3 is CASSPGQGDEQYF. CDR3 bases: TGTGCCAGCAGCCCGGGACAGGGGGACGAGCAGTACTTC. The gene calls are TRBV7-9 and TRBJ2-7, with 11 bases aligning to TRBD1. V lost 5 bases, J lost 5 bases, and 2 bases stayed unmatched. The CDR3 has 13 residues. Germline V gene lookup returns CDR1 SEHNR and CDR2 FQNEAQ (reference sequence).

This clone was recorded a few times. The chain couples TRBV4-2 to TRBJ2-7, with 8 bases lining up with TRBD2. The CDR3 is 15 amino acids. With V trimmed by 0 bases and J by 3 bases, 4 bases remained unmatched. Germline assignment: CDR1 LGHNA and CDR2 YNFKEQ. CDR3 in amino acids: CASSQEVSGNYEQYF. The CDR3 coding sequence is TGTGCCAGCAGCCAAGAGGTTAGCGGGAACTACGAGCAGTACTTC.

V and J are TRBV30 and TRBJ1-1; no reliable D call. Trimming stripped 5 bases from V and 8 bases from J, with 18 bases between. This CDR3 has 13 amino acids. In germline, CDR1 is GTSNPN, CDR2 SVGIG (reference sequence). CDR3 region: CAWDDTGRVEAFF. CDR3 coding DNA: TGTGCCTGGGATGACACTGGGCGAGTCGAAGCTTTCTTT.

J is TRBJ1-2 and V is TRBV6-5; 8 bases map to TRBD1. CDR3 length: 13 residues. The germline CDR1 and CDR2 sequences are MNHEY and SVGAGI. Trimming cost V 5 bases and J 5 bases; bases outside gene matches: 4. CDR3 in DNA: TGTGCCAGCAGTGGGGACAGGACATATGGCTACACCTTC. Translating it yields CASSGDRTYGYTF.